The 12 T cell receptor beta chains presented below share a single source sample, sequenced in a study of response to subunit inactivated influenza vaccine. TCRdb redid the calling of the RT-PCR reads with MiXCR, one entry per CDR3 protein. The sample shows some 800,000 distinct CDR3 sequences, roughly 20% of them seen only once. The sequenced sample was PBMCs from blood, obtained 5 days after vaccination. These receptors all come from a middle-aged man who received an inactivated influenza vaccine.

The CDR3 spells CASSSALGGYEQYF. The CDR3 DNA is TGTGCCAGCAGCTCAGCATTGGGAGGGTACGAGCAGTACTTC. This sequence joins TRBV7-9 and TRBJ2-7; 7 nucleotides line up with TRBD2. The V and J ends lost 4 bases and 4 bases, in that order; junction bases with no gene match: 7. Germline assignment: CDR1 SEHNR and CDR2 FQNEAQ (reference sequence). The CDR3 runs 14 residues.

The rearrangement joins TRBV6-7 to TRBJ1-1; 9 bases line up with TRBD1. TRBV6-7 is sorted into the ORF group, with uncertain function. The trim removed 8 bases at V and 1 base at J, leaving 14 bases unmatched. This CDR3 is built from 17 residues. The CDR3 sequence is CASPLTGTGTPNTEAFF. CDR3 DNA: TGTGCCAGCCCATTAACCGGGACAGGGACTCCGAACACTGAAGCTTTCTTT.

The CDR3 region has the DNA TGTGCCAGCAGAACATGGGGAGGGACGGCCTATGGCTACACCTTC. Translation gives CASRTWGGTAYGYTF. The genes are TRBV6-2 or TRBV6-3 and TRBJ1-2; tentatively, D is TRBD1 (5 bases). The CDR3 sequence is 15 residues long. The germline gives CDR1 MNHEY, CDR2 SVGEGT. V was trimmed by 6 bases and J by 4 bases, leaving 18 bases between them.

This clonotype was seen only a few times. The rearrangement joins TRBV5-1 to TRBJ2-7, with D perhaps TRBD1 (6 bases). V was trimmed by 4 bases and J by 2 bases, leaving 16 bases between them. Germline V CDR1 and CDR2: SGHRS, YFSETQ. The CDR3 is 15 amino acids. The CDR3 loop reads CASSLGAKGAYEQYF. DNA of the CDR3: TGCGCCAGCAGCCTGGGGGCCAAGGGAGCCTACGAGCAGTACTTC.

This clonotype was found many times. The chain carries TRBV7-2 and TRBJ2-5; D possibly uses TRBD1 or TRBD2 (5 bases each). Germline V CDR1 and CDR2: SGHTA, FQGNSA. V lost 1 base and J 6 bases, leaving 15 bases between the germline ends. The CDR3 extends over 15 amino acids. CDR3 loop: CASSLGGSQGQTQYF. CDR3 DNA: TGTGCCAGCAGCTTAGGTGGGAGCCAGGGACAGACCCAGTACTTC.

This clonotype was picked up a small number of times. The chain employs TRBV4-3 and TRBJ1-3, with D possibly being TRBD1 (6 bases). The V end lost 1 base, the J end lost 1 base, and 8 bases lay between the germline ends. Germline V gives CDR1 LGHNA, CDR2 YSLEER. The CDR3 spans 15 residues. The CDR3 protein is CASSQADRSGNTIYF. The CDR3 DNA reads as TGCGCCAGCAGCCAAGCCGACAGGTCTGGAAACACCATATATTTT.

The V call is TRBV4-1, the J call TRBJ1-6; tentative D call: TRBD1 (5 bases). There are 15 residues in the CDR3. Germline V gene data show CDR1 as MGHRA and CDR2 as YSYEKL. Trimming removed 1 base at V and 10 bases at J, with 14 bases between. CDR3 in DNA: TGCGCCAGCAGCCAAGTCGGCCAGGGCTTGTCACCCCTCCACTTT. It encodes CASSQVGQGLSPLHF.

The chain is built from TRBV6-5 and TRBJ2-5; maybe TRBD2 (5 bases). With 2 bases removed from V and 0 bases from J, the gap between germline ends came to 13 bases. The CDR3 sequence is 16 residues long. CDR1 is MNHEY and CDR2 is SVGAGI in the germline V gene. The CDR3 region is CASSYEGQTYQETQYF. For the CDR3, the DNA is TGTGCCAGCAGTTACGAGGGTCAAACGTACCAAGAGACCCAGTACTTC.

This clonotype has a handful of counts. The chain employs TRBV11-2 and TRBJ2-5; TRBD1 matches 8 bases. This CDR3 contains 13 residues. The V gene end was trimmed by 5 bases and the J gene end by 5 bases; junction bases not matched to a gene: 4. Looked up from germline, CDR1 is SGHAT and CDR2 is FQNNGV. Written as DNA, the CDR3 is TGTGCCAGCAGCAAGGGACAGGCGGAGACCCAGTACTTC. Translated, it gives CASSKGQAETQYF.

This clonotype was seen a handful of times. This chain connects TRBV6-2 or TRBV6-3 to TRBJ1-1; D might be TRBD1 (6 bases). This CDR3 is 13 amino acids long. Germline V gene sequence: CDR1 MNHEY, CDR2 SVGEGT. Trimming shortened V by 9 bases and J by 4 bases, and 15 bases separated the two germline ends. This chain's CDR3 is CASRGRISTEAFF. The DNA for the CDR3 is TGTGCCAGTCGGGGGCGCATTAGCACTGAAGCTTTCTTT.

This clonotype occurred once. The chain couples TRBV20-1 to TRBJ2-5, with 8 bases that match TRBD2. Per the germline V gene, CDR1 is DFQATT and CDR2 is SNEGSKA (reference sequence). This CDR3 has 14 amino acids. The trim removed 6 bases at V and 5 bases at J, leaving 11 bases unmatched. CDR3 bases: TGCAGTGCCCGGCAAGCGGGGGCCCTGGAGACCCAGTACTTC. This translates into CSARQAGALETQYF.

The sample holds a few counts of this clonotype. The chain uses TRBV12-3 or TRBV12-4 and TRBJ1-2, with D perhaps TRBD1 (6 bases). The CDR3 is 13 residues long. Deletions cut 4 bases from V and 7 bases from J, with 13 bases between. For the CDR3, the DNA is TGTGCCAGCAGTTATTCAGGGGATGTTGGCTACACCTTC. Amino acids: CASSYSGDVGYTF.